The clone carrying this T cell receptor beta chain was counted only a few times. The sample belongs to a study of immune evolution from preneoplasia to lung adenocarcinoma. TCRdb's table, derived via immunoSEQ multiplex PCR, lists solely in-frame clones and lacks some. This table has approximately 9,600 clones, about three quarters appearing once. Germline CDR1 and CDR2: KGHSH and LQKENI. Trimming at V came to 4 bases and at J to 7 bases, leaving 11 bases not matched to a gene. This CDR3 is built from 17 residues. Sample: FFPE lung adenocarcinoma in situ tissue. The receptor was derived from a person between 60 and 80 years old with lung adenocarcinoma. The chain combines TRBV18 with TRBJ1-6, with 9 bases matching TRBD1. CDR3: CASSRPQGQGNNSPLHF. The CDR3 nucleotides read TGTGCCAGCTCACGCCCTCAGGGACAGGGTAACAATTCACCCCTCCACTTT.